This T cell receptor (beta chain) was captured by sequencing in a study of blood T cell repertoires in COVID-19. While infection was still active, Seattle patients were enrolled and then followed longitudinally. The germline CDR1 and CDR2 sequences are SGHAT and FQNNGV. This CDR3 is 15 amino acids long. Trimming cost V 2 bases and J 2 bases; bases outside gene matches: 5. Sequencing used immunoSEQ multiplex PCR; TCRdb keeps in-frame clones, though not all of them. The sample includes 350,000 or so clones, about nine tenths of them seen just once. The clonotype originates from a woman between 25 and 40 years old with COVID-19, enrolled during active disease. This chain links TRBV11-2 with TRBJ2-7, with TRBD1 matching 8 bases. The sample comprised peripheral blood. For the CDR3, the DNA is TGTGCCAGCAGCTTAACCAGGACAGGGCCCTACGAGCAGTACTTC. Protein: CASSLTRTGPYEQYF.